A selection of T cell receptor beta chains follows, all from one sample in a study of cytomegalovirus exposure and HLA in healthy donors. Clones were read by immunoSEQ multiplex PCR, and TCRdb kept only the in-frame ones, dropping some. Here the sample spans some 120,000 clones, about 70% being singletons. The sample taken for sequencing was PBMCs. These receptors were obtained from a woman aged 40 to 50 in good health and CMV-seropositive. Both conserved end residues are part of each CDR3. The order of the fields is clone size, J gene, V gene, D gene, CDR3 protein, CDR3 DNA. A D gene is named only where the DNA matches it firmly. Expanded clones get a size class; other rows say once, few or many, or leave the size out.

once TRBJ2-7 TRBV19 TRBD1 CASSPGTGVSYEQYF TGTGCCAGTAGCCCAGGGACAGGGGTCTCCTACGAGCAGTACTTC
. TRBJ1-5 TRBV28 . CATRLSNQPQHF TGTGCCACCAGGCTAAGCAATCAGCCCCAGCATTTT
. TRBJ1-5 TRBV30 . CAWSLQGGHQPQHF TGTGCCTGGAGTTTACAGGGAGGGCATCAGCCCCAGCATTTT
. TRBJ1-1 TRBV9 . CASSARLGQNTEAFF TGTGCCAGCAGCGCGCGCTTGGGGCAGAACACTGAAGCTTTCTTT
. TRBJ1-2 TRBV13 TRBD1 CASSPRGVGYGYTF TGTGCCAGCAGCCCCAGGGGGGTGGGCTATGGCTACACCTTC
few TRBJ1-5 TRBV30 . CAWSRVDNQPQHF TGTGCCTGGAGTCGCGTTGACAATCAGCCCCAGCATTTT
. TRBJ1-2 TRBV7-9 . CASSPEGPGEDYGYTF TGTGCCAGCAGCCCAGAGGGCCCAGGGGAAGACTATGGCTACACCTTC
. TRBJ2-2 TRBV19 . CATTSNTGELFF TGTGCCACCACTTCGAACACCGGGGAGCTGTTTTTT
. TRBJ1-4 TRBV7-2 . CASSNKGDATNEKLFF TGTGCCAGCAGTAACAAAGGGGATGCAACTAATGAAAAACTGTTTTTT
. TRBJ2-7 TRBV5-6 TRBD1 CASSGWDRAYEQYF TGTGCCAGCAGCGGATGGGACAGAGCCTACGAGCAGTACTTC
few TRBJ2-2 TRBV5-5 TRBD2 CASSLYLAGGGTGELFF TGTGCCAGCAGCTTGTACCTAGCGGGGGGTGGCACCGGGGAGCTGTTTTTT
. TRBJ1-2 TRBV19 . CASSIVQGSSGYTF TGTGCCAGTAGTATAGTTCAGGGAAGTTCCGGCTACACCTTC
. TRBJ2-7 TRBV5-5 . CASSLVGSPYEQYF TGTGCCAGCAGCTTGGTAGGGAGCCCGTACGAGCAGTACTTC
. TRBJ2-3 TRBV5-1 . CASSLVGSPSDTQYF TGCGCCAGCAGCTTGGTGGGCAGTCCATCGGATACGCAGTATTTT
. TRBJ2-5 TRBV6-5 . CASSYSLEGETQYF TGTGCCAGCAGTTACTCGTTGGAGGGTGAGACCCAGTACTTC
. TRBJ2-1 TRBV7-9 . CASSATPRPSYNEQFF TGTGCCAGCAGCGCTACCCCCAGGCCCTCCTACAATGAGCAGTTCTTC
. TRBJ1-2 TRBV6-1 . CASSDWAGAGANYGYTF TGTGCCAGCAGTGATTGGGCGGGGGCGGGGGCTAACTATGGCTACACCTTC
few TRBJ1-1 TRBV18 TRBD1 CASSRTGGGEAFF TGTGCCAGCTCACGTACAGGGGGCGGTGAAGCTTTCTTT
. TRBJ1-4 TRBV14 . CASSQGVHSGEKLFF TGTGCCAGCAGCCAAGGAGTCCATTCGGGGGAAAAACTGTTTTTT
. TRBJ2-7 TRBV4-1 TRBD1 CASSPNTGVSSYEQYF TGCGCCAGCAGCCCTAATACAGGGGTAAGCTCCTACGAGCAGTACTTC
few TRBJ2-2 TRBV6-5 . CAAVSGVGELFF TGTGCCGCGGTTTCTGGTGTCGGGGAGCTGTTTTTT
. TRBJ2-1 TRBV28 . CASSSPTRNAYNEQFF TGTGCCAGCAGTTCCCCGACACGGAATGCGTACAATGAGCAGTTCTTC
. TRBJ1-2 TRBV5-1 . CASSSQQGNYGYTF TGCGCCAGCAGTTCCCAGCAGGGAAACTATGGCTACACCTTC
. TRBJ2-7 TRBV4-1 TRBD1 CASSPWTGGAEQYF TGCGCCAGCAGCCCGTGGACAGGGGGAGCCGAGCAGTACTTC
once TRBJ2-7 TRBV5-1 TRBD1 CASSAVPGQGGISYEQYF TGCGCCAGCAGCGCAGTCCCGGGACAGGGTGGGATTAGCTACGAGCAGTACTTC
. TRBJ2-7 TRBV30 TRBD2 CAWSSSGGTYEQYF TGTGCCTGGAGTAGTAGCGGGGGGACCTACGAGCAGTACTTC
. TRBJ2-3 TRBV6-5 . CASSYSHGLASTQYF TGTGCCAGCAGTTACTCGCACGGACTGGCAAGTACGCAGTATTTT
. TRBJ1-1 TRBV30 TRBD1 CAWNRGIGGMNTEAFF TGTGCCTGGAACAGGGGAATCGGTGGTATGAACACTGAAGCTTTCTTT
. TRBJ2-7 TRBV6-4 TRBD1 CASRRKPGQDTYEQYF TGTGCCAGCAGAAGGAAACCGGGACAGGACACCTACGAGCAGTACTTC
few TRBJ1-1 TRBV7-6 TRBD1 CASSAYRGNTEAFF TGTGCCAGCAGCGCGTACAGGGGGAACACTGAAGCTTTCTTT
. TRBJ1-1 TRBV19 . CASRTDRMNTEAFF TGTGCCAGTAGGACGGACAGAATGAACACTGAAGCTTTCTTT
. TRBJ2-2 TRBV7-2 . CASSLTTNTGELFF TGTGCCAGCAGCTTAACTACGAACACCGGGGAGCTGTTTTTT
. TRBJ2-7 TRBV6-1 TRBD2 CASSPLAASSYEQYF TGTGCCAGCAGCCCGCTAGCGGCTAGTTCCTACGAGCAGTACTTC
. TRBJ2-5 TRBV19 . CASSIVAWQGRAGVGETQYF TGTGCCAGTAGTATAGTAGCATGGCAGGGGCGGGCGGGAGTTGGGGAGACCCAGTACTTC
. TRBJ1-1 TRBV10-3 . CAISESKDSLNTEAFF TGTGCCATCAGTGAGTCGAAGGACAGCCTGAACACTGAAGCTTTCTTT
. TRBJ1-2 TRBV7-2 TRBD1 CASSLTTGGYGYTF TGTGCCAGCAGCTTAACGACAGGGGGTTATGGCTACACCTTC
. TRBJ2-3 TRBV5-6 TRBD2 CASSLAVAGGTDTQYF TGTGCCAGCAGCTTGGCCGTAGCGGGGGGAACAGATACGCAGTATTTT
. TRBJ2-5 TRBV7-2 TRBD2 CASSLEWLAGVQETQYF TGTGCCAGCAGCTTAGAGTGGCTAGCGGGGGTACAAGAGACCCAGTACTTC
. TRBJ1-5 TRBV6-1 . CASRQGIAGQPQHF TGTGCCAGCCGTCAGGGGATAGCAGGACAGCCCCAGCATTTT
. TRBJ1-4 TRBV11-2 . CASSFLGGNNEKLFF TGTGCCAGCAGCTTCCTAGGAGGGAATAATGAAAAACTGTTTTTT